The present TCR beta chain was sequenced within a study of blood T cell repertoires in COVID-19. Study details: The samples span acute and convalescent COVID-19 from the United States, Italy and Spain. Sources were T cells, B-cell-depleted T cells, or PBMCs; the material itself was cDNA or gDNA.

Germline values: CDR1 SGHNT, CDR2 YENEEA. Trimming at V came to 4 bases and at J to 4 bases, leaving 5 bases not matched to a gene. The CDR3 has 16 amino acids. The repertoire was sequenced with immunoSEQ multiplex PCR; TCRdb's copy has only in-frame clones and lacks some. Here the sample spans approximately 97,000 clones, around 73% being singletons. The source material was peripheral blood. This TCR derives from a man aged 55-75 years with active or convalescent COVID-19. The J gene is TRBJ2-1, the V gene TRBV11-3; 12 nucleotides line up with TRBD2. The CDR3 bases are TGTGCCAGCAGCTCCCCCGGACTAGCGGGATACAATGAGCAGTTCTTC. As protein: CASSSPGLAGYNEQFF.